The present TCR beta chain was sequenced within a study of monozygotic twins with cystic fibrosis. Using immunoSEQ multiplex PCR, the repertoire was profiled, and TCRdb retains in-frame clones only, with some absent. The sample holds around 23,000 clones, around 93% seen once. As to this clone: An end of the junction does not agree with germline; a read error may underlie this.

This CDR3 has 13 amino acids. In germline, CDR1 is SGHRS, CDR2 YFSETQ. Sequenced sample: blood. The clonotype was recovered from a girl aged 2 to 10 with cystic fibrosis. The chain links TRBV5-1 to TRBJ1-2; D ambiguous. The CDR3 region has the DNA TGCGCCAGCAGCTTGGACGGTTCAGAGCGCCCCGTCTTC. Translation gives CASSLDGSERPVF.